This passage covers 32 T cell receptor beta chains from one sample sequenced in a study of OX40 agonist ivuxolimab in advanced cancers. TCRdb's copy holds only in-frame clones and misses some; the assay was immunoSEQ multiplex PCR. The sample comprises 65,000 to 100,000 clones, about nine tenths of which are singletons, and around 6.5% rests with the top ten. This material consisted of CD4+ or CD8+ T cells sorted from blood, taken in a trial of the OX40 agonist ivuxolimab. Receptor source: an adult with an advanced solid tumor such as melanoma, head and neck, liver or kidney cancer.

This rearrangement joins TRBV19 to TRBJ2-1, with TRBD1 matching 9 bases. This CDR3 comprises 15 residues. Germline V lookup: CDR1 LNHDA, CDR2 SQIVND (reference sequence). J gave up 7 bases and V 0 bases, and 4 bases lay outside the gene matches. CDR3 nucleotides: TGTGCCAGTAGTATAGAGGGACAGGGAGGGAATGAGCAGTTCTTC. This encodes CASSIEGQGGNEQFF.

The V call is TRBV6-1, the J call TRBJ1-2; D is ambiguous. The V end was cut by 8 bases, the J end by 7 bases, with 17 bases between. Germline V gene data show CDR1 as MNHNS and CDR2 as SASEGT. This CDR3 has 13 residues. The CDR3 protein is CASALVTRGGYTF. The CDR3 DNA is TGTGCCAGCGCCCTCGTTACTCGTGGTGGCTACACCTTC.

The V and J genes are TRBV7-9 and TRBJ2-1; 14 bases match TRBD2. CDR3 length: 16 residues. Germline CDR1 and CDR2: SEHNR and FQNEAQ (reference sequence). Trimming cost V 0 bases and J 9 bases; bases outside gene matches: 4. CDR3 amino acids: CASSLAGTSGRGEQFF. The DNA for the CDR3 is TGTGCCAGCAGCTTAGCGGGGACTAGCGGGAGAGGTGAGCAGTTCTTC.

The chain has TRBV20-1 and TRBJ2-7, with no clear D. Germline CDR1 is DFQATT and CDR2 is SNEGSKA (reference sequence). The V and J ends lost 0 bases and 4 bases respectively, with 4 bases between them. The CDR3 spans 11 residues. The CDR3, as DNA: TGCAGTGCTAGAGAAAGGTACGAGCAGTACTTC. Amino acids: CSARERYEQYF.

The chain uses TRBV6-5 and TRBJ2-7; D is undetermined. The CDR3 has 11 residues. V was cut by 10 bases and J by 5 bases, with 12 bases left in between. Germline V CDR1 and CDR2: MNHEY, SVGAGI. CDR3 in DNA: TGTGCCACCCATTCAGGAAACGAGCAGTACTTC. This sequence encodes CATHSGNEQYF.

This clone was picked up one time. This sequence joins TRBV19 and TRBJ1-5; TRBD1 is a possible D gene (5 bases). The V and J ends lost 3 bases and 7 bases respectively, with 13 bases between them. Germline CDR1 reads LNHDA; CDR2 reads SQIVND (reference sequence). This CDR3 is 14 amino acids long. CDR3 residues: CASSIEGQGQPQHF. The CDR3 DNA reads as TGTGCCAGTAGTATTGAGGGGCAAGGACAGCCCCAGCATTTT.

J is TRBJ1-1 and V is TRBV6-1, with D uncertain. The germline V gene has CDR1 MNHNS and CDR2 SASEGT. Trimming removed 2 bases at V and 7 bases at J, with 8 bases between. CDR3 size: 12 residues. The chain's CDR3 is CASSERSIEAFF. The CDR3 nucleotides are TGTGCCAGCAGTGAACGGTCCATTGAAGCTTTCTTT.

The rearrangement joins TRBV28 to TRBJ1-1; D uncertain. The CDR3 spans 12 residues. With 6 bases removed from V and 6 bases from J, the gap between germline ends came to 11 bases. Germline-derived CDR1 and CDR2 are MDHEN and SYDVKM. DNA for the CDR3: TGTGCCAGCAGCATTTGGAGATCTGAAGCTTTCTTT. Protein: CASSIWRSEAFF.

This clone was detected a few times. The chain combines TRBV5-1 with TRBJ2-2, with 9 bases identical to TRBD2. Germline CDR1 SGHRS, CDR2 YFSETQ. The V gene end was trimmed by 0 bases and the J gene end by 1 base; junction bases not matched to a gene: 4. The CDR3 runs to 17 residues. This CDR3 is CASSLGGLAWNTGELFF. The CDR3 DNA is TGCGCCAGCAGCTTGGGAGGACTAGCGTGGAACACCGGGGAGCTGTTTTTT.

The rearrangement links TRBV2 to TRBJ1-1; 9 bases line up with TRBD1. This CDR3 comprises 16 residues. Germline trimming cut 5 bases from V and 4 bases from J; bases unmatched to any gene: 11. Per germline, CDR1 SNHLY and CDR2 FYNNEI. CDR3 sequence: CASSPRAVGQGTEAFF. CDR3 nucleotide sequence: TGTGCCAGCAGTCCACGAGCGGTGGGACAGGGCACTGAAGCTTTCTTT. The full variable domain, completed using reference TRBV2 and TRBJ1-1, is EPEVTQTPSHQVTQMGQEVILRCVPISNHLYFYWYRQILGQKVEFLVSFYNNEISEKSEIFDDQFSVERPDGSNFTLKIRSTKLEDSAMYFCASSPRAVGQGTEAFFGQGTRLTVV.

J is TRBJ1-4 and V is TRBV5-1, with D possibly matching TRBD1 (6 bases). Germline-derived CDR1 and CDR2 are SGHRS and YFSETQ. The CDR3 sequence is 13 residues long. The V gene lost 5 bases and the J gene lost 5 bases, with 10 bases spanning the gap. The CDR3 DNA follows: TGCGCCAGCAGGACAGGACCAAATGAAAAACTGTTTTTT. Amino acid sequence: CASRTGPNEKLFF.

The chain has TRBV6-1 and TRBJ1-2; 10 nucleotides line up with TRBD1. The CDR3 has 15 residues. Unmatched junction bases numbered 8, after V lost 6 bases and J lost 4 bases. CDR1 and CDR2 (germline): MNHNS, SASEGT. The CDR3 is CASRTGTGDSYGYTF. As DNA, the CDR3 is TGTGCCAGCAGGACCGGGACAGGGGACTCCTATGGCTACACCTTC.

This clone was observed a few times. The chain combines TRBV9 with TRBJ1-1, with D hard to call. V was shortened by 0 bases and J by 4 bases, with 7 bases between the two germline ends. CDR1 and CDR2 (germline): SGDLS, YYNGEE. CDR3 length: 13 residues. CDR3 in amino acids: CASSVGSATEAFF. CDR3 coding DNA: TGTGCCAGCAGCGTAGGGTCAGCCACTGAAGCTTTCTTT.

The chain couples TRBV5-1 to TRBJ2-1, with 7 bases fitting TRBD2. V shed 4 bases and J 10 bases; nucleotides not matched to a gene: 8. Looked up from germline, CDR1 is SGHRS and CDR2 is YFSETQ. The CDR3 extends over 13 amino acids. The CDR3 sequence: CASSLRLGGEQFF. DNA for the CDR3: TGCGCCAGCAGCCTCCGACTCGGGGGGGAGCAGTTCTTC.

CDR3 DNA: TGTGCCAGCAGTGAACTAGGGGGCACAGATACGCAGTATTTT. This gives the protein CASSELGGTDTQYF. This chain links TRBV6-1 with TRBJ2-3; D possibly corresponds to TRBD1 (5 bases). Germline CDR1 and CDR2: MNHNS and SASEGT. V lost 2 bases and J lost 1, with 7 bases in between. This CDR3 region has 14 residues.

V usage is TRBV7-6 and J usage is TRBJ2-3, with no clear D. This CDR3 contains 14 residues. Trimming stripped 2 bases from V and 4 bases from J, with 10 bases between. Germline V CDR1 and CDR2: SGHVS, FNYEAQ. This CDR3 reads CASSLRASPDTQYF. The CDR3 DNA reads as TGTGCCAGCAGCTTAAGGGCTTCTCCAGATACGCAGTATTTT.

The rearrangement joins TRBV28 to TRBJ1-1; D remains ambiguous. Deletions cut 4 bases from V and 0 bases from J, with 9 bases between. CDR3 size: 14 residues. Germline loops: CDR1 MDHEN, CDR2 SYDVKM. CDR3 sequence: CASSSGSMNTEAFF. CDR3 bases: TGTGCCAGCAGTTCAGGTAGCATGAACACTGAAGCTTTCTTT.

The chain combines TRBV18 with TRBJ2-5, with D perhaps assigned TRBD1 or TRBD2 (6 bases each). The CDR3 spans 13 residues. CDR1 and CDR2 (germline): KGHSH, LQKENI. V lost 2 bases to trimming and J lost 5 bases, with 9 bases between them. CDR3 in amino acids: CASSPGGGETQYF. In nucleotides, the CDR3 is TGTGCCAGCTCACCAGGAGGGGGGGAGACCCAGTACTTC.

The CDR3 reads CAWRFGGSSYEQYF. CDR3 sequence (DNA): TGTGCCTGGAGATTCGGCGGGTCCTCCTACGAGCAGTACTTC. V is TRBV30 and J is TRBJ2-7, with a possible D match to TRBD2 (5 bases). This CDR3 region has 14 residues. Trimming cost V 3 bases and J 0 bases, with 12 bases left between them. Germline CDR1 reads GTSNPN; CDR2 reads SVGIG (reference sequence).

This chain uses TRBV6-4 with TRBJ1-1; the D gene is possibly TRBD1 (5 bases). Deletions cut 8 bases from V and 5 bases from J, with 30 bases between. CDR3 size: 18 residues. Germline V gene sequence: CDR1 MRHNA, CDR2 SNTAGT. This CDR3 is CASPRGREGNEIGTEAFF. The CDR3 DNA reads as TGTGCCAGCCCGAGGGGCAGGGAGGGTAATGAAATAGGAACTGAAGCTTTCTTT.

The CDR3: CASSQDFREGETQYF. In DNA, the CDR3 is TGTGCCAGCAGCCAAGATTTCAGGGAAGGGGAGACCCAGTACTTC. The rearrangement links TRBV14 to TRBJ2-5, with a weak D call TRBD1 (5 bases). CDR1 SGHDN and CDR2 FVKESK come from the germline V gene. The CDR3 contains 15 residues. The V end was cut by 0 bases, the J end by 5 bases, with 13 bases between.

The chain uses TRBV6-1 and TRBJ2-5, with D hard to call. Trimming pared 0 bases from V and 1 base from J, leaving 12 bases between. The germline gives CDR1 MNHNS, CDR2 SASEGT. CDR3 length: 16 residues. The CDR3 protein is CASSEASRRIQETQYF. Here the CDR3 DNA reads TGTGCCAGCAGTGAAGCGTCCCGCAGGATCCAAGAGACCCAGTACTTC.

This clone was observed a few times. The rearrangement joins TRBV9 to TRBJ1-5, with D possibly being TRBD1 (6 bases). Germline CDR1 reads SGDLS; CDR2 reads YYNGEE. The length of the CDR3 is 15 residues. V was cut by 10 bases and J by 0 bases, with 17 bases left in between. The CDR3: CACSRGTYSNQPQHF. CDR3 DNA sequence: TGTGCCTGCTCTAGGGGGACCTATAGCAATCAGCCCCAGCATTTT.

The chain joins TRBV11-2 to TRBJ2-7; 9 bases align to TRBD1. Germline V lookup: CDR1 SGHAT, CDR2 FQNNGV. The length of the CDR3 is 18 residues. The V gene end was trimmed by 4 bases and the J gene end by 4 bases; junction bases not matched to a gene: 17. The CDR3 loop reads CASSSLPRLRDREYEQYF. CDR3 nucleotides: TGTGCCAGCAGCTCCCTACCGAGGCTCCGGGACAGGGAATACGAGCAGTACTTC.

The CDR3 protein is CASSPPGSLGYEQYF. CDR3 nucleotide sequence: TGTGCCAGCTCACCACCGGGCTCCTTGGGATACGAGCAGTACTTC. V is TRBV18 and J is TRBJ2-7; D unresolved. This CDR3 contains 15 residues. Germline CDR1 reads KGHSH; CDR2 reads LQKENI. Trimming took off 0 bases at V and 4 bases at J, with 13 bases between the two ends.

The rearrangement joins TRBV19 to TRBJ2-7, with D uncertain. The CDR3 totals 14 residues. Looked up from germline, CDR1 is LNHDA and CDR2 is SQIVND (reference sequence). The V end was cut by 4 bases, the J end by 0 bases, with 10 bases between. The CDR3 nucleotides read TGTGCCAGTAGTAGAAACAGAGCCTCCTACGAGCAGTACTTC. As protein: CASSRNRASYEQYF.

The chain links TRBV2 to TRBJ1-2; 7 bases are shared with TRBD1. Germline trimming cut 7 bases from V and 2 bases from J; bases unmatched to any gene: 4. The CDR3 has 13 amino acids. Germline CDR1 is SNHLY and CDR2 is FYNNEI. This CDR3 reads CASKEGQNYGYTF. Here the CDR3 DNA reads TGTGCCAGCAAAGAGGGACAGAACTATGGCTACACCTTC.

CDR3 sequence: CARSLGGSGPNYNEQFF. The CDR3 nucleotides are TGTGCCAGAAGCTTGGGGGGGTCGGGACCCAACTACAATGAGCAGTTCTTC. The chain employs TRBV5-3 and TRBJ2-1, with D tentatively TRBD1 or TRBD2 (5 bases each). TRBV5-3 counts as an open reading frame of uncertain function. This CDR3 comprises 17 residues. Between the trimmed V and J ends, which lost 0 bases and 3 bases, there was a span of 16 bases.

The rearrangement links TRBV7-3 to TRBJ2-3, with 12 bases fitting TRBD2. Germline V gene lookup returns CDR1 SGHTA and CDR2 FQGTGA. With V trimmed by 6 bases and J by 3 bases, 4 bases remained unmatched. This CDR3 contains 15 residues. The CDR3 loop reads CASSLGLAGTDTQYF. CDR3 nucleotide sequence: TGTGCCAGCAGTTTGGGACTAGCGGGTACAGATACGCAGTATTTT.

The rearrangement uses TRBV6-6 and TRBJ2-5; no clear D. V was trimmed by 6 bases and J by 1 base, leaving 9 bases between them. The CDR3 is 13 residues long. Per the germline V gene, CDR1 is MNHNY and CDR2 is SVGAGI (reference sequence). The CDR3 bases are TGTGCCAGCAGCAGACACTTCCAAGAGACCCAGTACTTC. Its translation is CASSRHFQETQYF.

This clone was seen a single time. The genes are TRBV9 and TRBJ1-4; D is unresolved. The germline V gene encodes CDR1 SGDLS and CDR2 YYNGEE. The CDR3 covers 14 residues. V lost 2 bases and J 5 bases, leaving 10 bases between the germline ends. The CDR3 here is CASSVQGFNEKLFF. In nucleotides, the CDR3 is TGTGCCAGCAGCGTCCAAGGATTCAATGAAAAACTGTTTTTT. The full variable domain, rest sourced from reference TRBV9 and TRBJ1-4, is DSGVTQTPKHLITATGQRVTLRCSPRSGDLSVYWYQQSLDQGLQFLIQYYNGEERAKGNILERFSAQQFPDLHSELNLSSLELGDSALYFCASSVQGFNEKLFFGSGTQLSVL.

This chain joins TRBV30 and TRBJ1-4; no firm D call. The ends were cut back, 0 bases at V and 4 bases at J, with 12 bases in the middle. Germline CDR1 GTSNPN, CDR2 SVGIG (reference sequence). The CDR3 has 15 amino acids. In DNA form, the CDR3 reads TGTGCCTGGAGTGTGACGGGGATCAGTAATGAAAAACTGTTTTTT. Its protein product is CAWSVTGISNEKLFF.